A single sample gave rise to the 32 T cell receptor beta chains below, sequenced in a study of metastatic and nonmetastatic thyroid tumors. Every patient underwent thyroid surgery untreated. With MiXCR, TCRdb called clones anew from the PCR reads. The sample includes fewer than 15,000 clones, roughly 31% of them seen just once. The sequencing input was tumor tissue. These receptors all come from a male donor with papillary thyroid cancer or a benign thyroid nodule (not recorded which). Some clones in this sample may be carry-over from other donors' samples.

This clone was observed at least ten times. This chain uses TRBV3-1 with TRBJ1-1; possible D gene TRBD1, 5 bases. The CDR3 sequence is 12 residues long. The germline V and J ends were trimmed by 11 bases and 5 bases, with 15 bases remaining between them. CDR1 and CDR2 from the germline V gene are LGHDT and YNNKEL (reference sequence). CDR3 nucleotides: TGTGCCGAGAGAGACAGTCGTACTGAAGCTTTCTTT. This translates into CAERDSRTEAFF.

The V call is TRBV5-8, the J call TRBJ2-7; 9 bases are shared with TRBD1. The CDR3 totals 16 residues. J lost 1 base, V lost 0 bases, and 5 bases had no gene match. Germline V lookup: CDR1 SGHTS, CDR2 YDEGEE. The DNA for the CDR3 is TGTGCCAGCAGCTTGGGGACAGGGGCGATATCCTACGAGCAGTACTTC. As protein: CASSLGTGAISYEQYF.

This clone was seen repeatedly, ten times or more. This chain connects TRBV9 to TRBJ1-1; no clear D. V gave up 4 bases and J gave up 2 bases, with 12 bases separating them. The CDR3 totals 14 residues. Germline values: CDR1 SGDLS, CDR2 YYNGEE. The CDR3 nucleotides are TGTGCCAGCAGCCCACAGAGGTCAAACACTGAAGCTTTCTTT. It encodes CASSPQRSNTEAFF.

This clone was detected ten times or more. In nucleotides, the CDR3 is TGTGCCAGCAGCTTTGACGTAGTGGGCTACACCTTC. This gives the protein CASSFDVVGYTF. The J gene is TRBJ1-2, the V gene TRBV5-4; D uncertain. The CDR3 sequence is 12 residues long. V was clipped by 2 bases and J by 8 bases, with 10 bases between them. Germline-derived CDR1 and CDR2 are SGHNT and YYREEE (reference sequence).

The chain recombines TRBV6-2 or TRBV6-3 with TRBJ1-1, with TRBD1 as a possible D gene (6 bases). The V end was cut by 2 bases, the J end by 5 bases, with 9 bases between. The CDR3 runs to 13 residues. Germline CDR1 is MNHEY and CDR2 is SVGEGT. CDR3 residues: CASSYGGRTEAFF. In DNA form, the CDR3 reads TGTGCCAGCAGTTACGGGGGGCGTACTGAAGCTTTCTTT.

The chain recombines TRBV7-3 with TRBJ2-7, with D perhaps TRBD2 (5 bases). The germline V and J ends were trimmed by 4 bases and 1 base, with 17 bases remaining between them. The CDR3 covers 16 residues. Germline V CDR1 and CDR2: SGHTA, FQGTGA. The CDR3 spells CASSSHRELESYEQYF. Written as DNA, the CDR3 is TGTGCCAGCAGCTCACACCGGGAACTCGAATCCTACGAGCAGTACTTC.

This clone was found many times. This specimen includes other DNA sequences encoding the same CDR3. J is TRBJ2-3 and V is TRBV11-1, with a weak D call TRBD1 (5 bases). V was pared by 6 bases and J by 4 bases, with 17 bases between. The CDR3 runs 15 residues. Germline CDR1 reads SGHAT; CDR2 reads FQDESV (reference sequence). CDR3 sequence reads: CASRPTAGWADTQYF. The CDR3 DNA reads TGTGCCAGCAGACCAACTGCAGGGTGGGCAGATACGCAGTATTTT.

Only a few counts were recorded for this clone. This chain links TRBV12-3 or TRBV12-4 with TRBJ2-7, with 7 bases identical to TRBD1. This CDR3 is built from 15 residues. The ends lost 6 bases at V and 4 bases at J; junction bases unmatched: 12. The CDR3 region has the DNA TGTGCCAGCAGCTCGAGAGACAGGGATCGTTACGAGCAGTACTTC. Translation gives CASSSRDRDRYEQYF.

This chain uses TRBV12-3 or TRBV12-4 with TRBJ2-2; 9 bases match TRBD1. This CDR3 has 15 residues. J was trimmed by 5 bases and V by 6 bases; bases with no gene match: 7. CDR3 region: CASSPGQGRTGELFF. CDR3 DNA sequence: TGTGCCAGCAGCCCTGGACAGGGGAGGACCGGGGAGCTGTTTTTT.

V gene TRBV24-1 combines with J gene TRBJ1-5, with 7 bases aligning to TRBD1. The germline CDR1 and CDR2 sequences are KGHDR and SFDVKD. The ends lost 1 base at V and 6 bases at J; junction bases unmatched: 5. The CDR3 sequence is 15 residues long. CDR3 region: CATSDFRGGFQPQHF. CDR3 nucleotide sequence: TGTGCCACCAGTGATTTTAGAGGGGGCTTTCAGCCCCAGCATTTT.

In its sample, this clone was seen a few times. The chain employs TRBV29-1 and TRBJ1-2; weak D call: TRBD1 (5 bases). V lost 6 bases, J lost 1 base, and 6 bases lay in between. Germline loops: CDR1 SQVTM, CDR2 ANQGSEA. CDR3 size: 11 residues. The CDR3 spells CSVGHNYGYTF. CDR3 nucleotides: TGCAGCGTGGGGCATAACTATGGCTACACCTTC.

This clone is medium-sized (0.01 to 0.1%) in the sample. The chain is built from TRBV5-1 and TRBJ2-2, with D perhaps TRBD2 (5 bases). The CDR3 sequence is 16 residues long. Deletions cut 0 bases from V and 4 bases from J, with 13 bases between. Germline V CDR1 and CDR2: SGHRS, YFSETQ. The CDR3 nucleotides read TGCGCCAGCAGCTTGGTCGTGGGTCGGGGCACCGGGGAGCTGTTTTTT. It encodes CASSLVVGRGTGELFF.

This clone was seen more than once but under ten times. This chain joins TRBV20-1 and TRBJ2-7, with 8 bases that match TRBD2. Germline V lookup: CDR1 DFQATT, CDR2 SNEGSKA (reference sequence). The trim removed 0 bases at V and 0 bases at J, leaving 4 bases unmatched. CDR3 size: 15 residues. As DNA, the CDR3 is TGCAGTGCTAGAGATCTCGGGGGGGACTCCTACGAGCAGTACTTC. Amino acid sequence: CSARDLGGDSYEQYF.

There are a few counts of this clone. The chain uses TRBV6-1 and TRBJ2-1; 10 positions agree with TRBD2. V dropped 7 bases and J dropped 8; count of bases not matched to a gene: 11. This CDR3 comprises 15 residues. Germline CDR1 reads MNHNS; CDR2 reads SASEGT. CDR3 protein: CASILAGGASHEQFF. In DNA form, the CDR3 reads TGTGCCAGCATTTTAGCGGGGGGAGCGTCCCATGAGCAGTTCTTC.

V gene TRBV2 combines with J gene TRBJ2-7; 8 nucleotides agree with TRBD1. Trimming cost V 9 bases and J 3 bases; bases outside gene matches: 7. Looked up from germline, CDR1 is SNHLY and CDR2 is FYNNEI. This CDR3 is 13 amino acids long. The CDR3 protein is CASQRDRYYEQYF. The DNA for the CDR3 is TGTGCCAGTCAACGGGACAGGTACTACGAGCAGTACTTC.

Comment on this clone: An end of the junction differs from the germline gene, which may be a read error. The chain couples TRBV4-1 to TRBJ2-2; either TRBD1 or TRBD2 may supply D (5 bases each). Germline V CDR1 and CDR2: MGHRA, YSYEKL. This CDR3 comprises 19 residues. CDR3 residues: CASSRLVWDRDGRTGELFF. DNA of the CDR3: TGCGCCAGTAGCCGCCTGGTTTGGGACCGGGATGGCCGGACCGGGGAGCTGTTTTTT.

As regards this clone: This CDR3 fails to terminate in the conserved phenylalanine or tryptophan, so it likely reflects a read error. The limits of the CDR3 on the DNA are not certain, so only TCRdb's listed CDR3 is given. The V call is TRBV7-2, the J call TRBJ2-3. Ends included, the CDR3 has 15 residues. Germline lookup yields CDR1 SGHTA and CDR2 FQGNSA. CDR3 loop: CASSLAVSFTDTRYL.

Only a few counts were recorded for this clone. The rearrangement links TRBV6-1 to TRBJ2-1; TRBD2 matches at 15 bases. CDR3 size: 15 residues. J lost 6 bases, V lost 4 bases, and 1 base had no gene match. CDR1 is MNHNS, CDR2 SASEGT, per germline. CDR3 protein: CASSGTSGGANEQFF. The CDR3 DNA follows: TGTGCCAGCAGTGGGACTAGCGGGGGGGCCAATGAGCAGTTCTTC.

In its sample, this clone ranks as medium-sized. CDR3 sequence: CASSESGTVNEQFF. The CDR3 DNA reads as TGTGCCAGCAGTGAATCGGGGACAGTAAATGAGCAGTTCTTC. This chain uses TRBV2 with TRBJ2-1; 7 bases are shared with TRBD1. Germline values: CDR1 SNHLY, CDR2 FYNNEI. This CDR3 has 14 amino acids. The ends lost 2 bases at V and 7 bases at J; junction bases unmatched: 5.

The V call is TRBV20-1, the J call TRBJ2-1, with 8 bases aligning to TRBD1. V shed 6 bases and J 4 bases; nucleotides not matched to a gene: 8. Germline lookup yields CDR1 DFQATT and CDR2 SNEGSKA (reference sequence). This CDR3 region has 14 residues. DNA of the CDR3: TGCAGTGCCACGGCGGGACAGGATTACAATGAGCAGTTCTTC. Encoded protein: CSATAGQDYNEQFF.

This clone was seen ten or more times. V usage is TRBV18 and J usage is TRBJ2-1; D is uncertain. The length of the CDR3 is 12 residues. Germline V lookup: CDR1 KGHSH, CDR2 LQKENI. V was pared by 2 bases and J by 5 bases, with 4 bases between. The CDR3 DNA sequence: TGTGCCAGCTCACCAACGGACAATGAGCAGTTCTTC. Its translation is CASSPTDNEQFF.

In this sample, this clone turned up a few times. This chain connects TRBV24-1 to TRBJ2-1, with D possibly being TRBD2 (5 bases). CDR1 is KGHDR, CDR2 SFDVKD, per germline. Trimming took 2 bases from V and 5 from J, leaving 12 bases between them. This CDR3 region has 15 residues. CDR3 loop: CATSDSTRIDNEQFF. The CDR3 region has the DNA TGTGCCACCAGTGATTCTACTAGAATCGACAATGAGCAGTTCTTC.

Within the sample, this clone is medium-sized. The V gene is TRBV24-1, the J gene TRBJ2-7; 8 nucleotides match TRBD1. The V and J ends lost 4 bases and 6 bases, in that order; junction bases with no gene match: 4. The CDR3 loop spans 13 amino acids. Germline CDR1 KGHDR, CDR2 SFDVKD. The CDR3 bases are TGTGCCACCAGTGACCGGACAGGGCTCGAGCAGTACTTC. It codes for CATSDRTGLEQYF.

The chain links TRBV13 to TRBJ1-1; possibly TRBD1 for D (6 bases). This CDR3 contains 13 residues. Germline V CDR1 and CDR2: PRHDT, FYEKMQ (reference sequence). V was cut by 5 bases and J by 6 bases, with 13 bases left in between. Written as DNA, the CDR3 is TGTGCCAGCAGCCCGGAGGGGGTGGCTGAAGCTTTCTTT. It specifies CASSPEGVAEAFF.

This clone has a handful of counts. A read error may explain this, as a much larger clone is one base away. The gene calls are TRBV5-5 and TRBJ2-7; no firm D call. Germline lookup yields CDR1 SGHKS and CDR2 YYEKEE (reference sequence). The CDR3 length is 12 residues. This CDR3 reads CASILSDYEQYF. In DNA, the CDR3 is TGTGCCAGCATCTTGTCAGATTACGAGCAGTACTTC.

This clone counts as medium-sized. J is TRBJ2-5 and V is TRBV7-8; D is uncertain. Trimming removed 0 bases from V and 4 bases from J, with 6 bases in between. This CDR3 has 13 amino acids. The germline V gene encodes CDR1 SGHVS and CDR2 FQNEAQ. CDR3 sequence reads: CASSLALGETQYF. The CDR3 bases are TGTGCCAGCAGCTTAGCCCTGGGAGAGACCCAGTACTTC. The variable domain in full, with the rest retrieved from reference TRBV7-8 and TRBJ2-5, is GAGVSQSPRYKVAKRGQDVALRCDPISGHVSLFWYQQALGQGPEFLTYFQNEAQLDKSGLPSDRFFAERPEGSVSTLKIQRTQQEDSAVYLCASSLALGETQYFGPGTRLLVL.

The V call is TRBV12-3 or TRBV12-4, the J call TRBJ2-1; D gene uncertain. Trimming stripped 3 bases from V and 9 bases from J, with 3 bases between. The CDR3 spans 10 residues. The CDR3 protein is CASSFGEQFF. The CDR3, as DNA: TGTGCCAGCAGTTTCGGTGAGCAGTTCTTC.

The chain couples TRBV20-1 to TRBJ2-1; 14 bases are shared with TRBD2. J lost 8 bases, V lost 6 bases, and 9 bases had no gene match. The germline CDR1 and CDR2 sequences are DFQATT and SNEGSKA (reference sequence). The CDR3 spans 15 residues. The CDR3 bases are TGCAGTGCAATTAACCCGGGACTAGCGGGAGATGAGCAGTTCTTC. Protein: CSAINPGLAGDEQFF.

The V call is TRBV6-2 or TRBV6-3, the J call TRBJ1-1; possibly TRBD1 for D (6 bases). From germline, CDR1 is MNHEY and CDR2 SVGEGT. Trimming left V 4 bases short and J 1 base short, with 13 bases between. This CDR3 has 15 amino acids. CDR3 nucleotide sequence: TGTGCCAGCAGTTGGGCGGACAGCGGGAACACTGAAGCTTTCTTT. This translates into CASSWADSGNTEAFF.

This clone was seen only a few times. Relative to the germline gene, one junction end is altered; a read error may explain this. The chain uses TRBV6-1 and TRBJ2-1; 9 positions match TRBD2. The V gene's germline CDR1 is MNHNS and CDR2 SASEGT. The CDR3 totals 15 residues. The CDR3 loop reads CASSQASGNYNEQFF. In DNA form, the CDR3 reads TGTGCCAGCAGTCAAGCTAGCGGGAACTACAATGAGCAGTTCTTC.

A remark on this clone: Because the CDR3 is missing its conserved closing phenylalanine or tryptophan, this is likely a read error. The CDR3 is CSARGGAGGVNTEAFS. DNA for the CDR3: TGCAGTGCTAGAGGCGGCGCCGGGGGGGTGAACACTGAAGCTTTCTCT. The genes are TRBV20-1 and TRBJ1-1; possible D gene TRBD1, 5 bases. Germline assignment: CDR1 DFQATT and CDR2 SNEGSKA (reference sequence). The length of the CDR3 is 16 residues. The V gene lost 1 base and the J gene lost 0 bases, with 15 bases spanning the gap.

The chain recombines TRBV10-3 with TRBJ2-2; D remains ambiguous. The CDR3 runs to 14 residues. The germline V and J ends were trimmed by 2 bases and 0 bases, with 4 bases remaining between them. Per the germline V gene, CDR1 is ENHRY and CDR2 is SYGVKD. In DNA, the CDR3 is TGTGCCATCAGTGAGACAGCGAACACCGGGGAGCTGTTTTTT. Its protein is CAISETANTGELFF.